This TCR beta chain was obtained from a study of human T cells and chemical hapten exposure. Study information: Across its roughly 22 weeks, the study gave patients weekly diphenylcyclopropenone doses to the scalp. Mostly female patients had alopecia areata, totalis or universalis. Study results and limitations: Since the donors had alopecia, their immune response may not be the same as that of healthy people.

Germline lookup yields CDR1 LGHNT and CDR2 FRNRAP. This CDR3 region has 18 residues. The ends were cut back, 0 bases at V and 0 bases at J, with 15 bases in the middle. Time point described: patch test 2, 6 weeks after DPC sensitization. Described treatment: therapeutic diphenylcyclopropenone sensitization with weekly scalp DPC. On this clonotype: The antigen is not known.

In TCRdb, the RACE reads were re-called with MiXCR into one record per CDR3 protein. This sample has approximately 75,000 distinct CDR3 sequences, with 8.5% found just once. This clonotype originated in a woman aged 50 to 60 with alopecia areata. Some clones in this sample may be carry-over from other donors' samples. The specimen comprised whole blood, sampled in connection with sensitization to the hapten diphenylcyclopropenone (DPC). The chain recombines TRBV12-5 with TRBJ2-1; D possibly uses TRBD1 or TRBD2 (5 bases each). CDR3 bases: TGTGCTAGTGGTTTGGTAGAGGACGGGACGACCTCCTACAATGAGCAGTTCTTC. Translating it yields CASGLVEDGTTSYNEQFF.